This T cell receptor (beta chain) was sequenced in a study of regulatory T cells in long-lasting Graves disease. The CDR3 contains 12 residues. Germline CDR1 SQVTM, CDR2 ANQGSEA. V gave up 6 bases and J gave up 5 bases, with 13 bases separating them. Time point given: persistent/refractory GD, antithyroid drugs over 5 years with positive TRAb. Extracted PBMC RNA gave rise to the TCR library. Arm-PCR of CDR3 regions and iRepertoire HTBI primers were the basis on which TCR beta libraries were built. TCRdb itself ran the multiplex PCR reads through MiXCR, one entry per CDR3 protein. The sample yields about 420,000 distinct CDR3 sequences, about a quarter seen once. In this sample, this clonotype turned up many times.

The origin of this receptor is a female donor with Graves disease. This material consisted of peripheral blood mononuclear cells (PBMCs), taken when the disease was refractory, from a patient treated with antithyroid drugs. The chain recombines TRBV29-1 with TRBJ1-2; D is uncertain. The CDR3 region is CSVTQTSYGYTF. As DNA, the CDR3 is TGCAGCGTAACACAGACATCTTATGGCTACACCTTC.